The source of this T cell receptor beta chain is a study of cytomegalovirus exposure and HLA in healthy donors. J was trimmed by 3 bases and V by 8 bases; bases with no gene match: 9. This CDR3 is 14 amino acids long. Germline V gene lookup returns CDR1 SGHVS and CDR2 FQNEAQ. General study points: Available immune exposure information was restricted to CMV serostatus only. A few V segments could not be told apart, such as TRBV6-2 and TRBV6-3, and were left out.

Turning to this clone: Antigen specificity is unknown.

It was with 60 Vbeta and 13 Jbeta primers that the PCR ran. In the original analysis: The count from a later analysis was some 83 million unique TCR beta chains, some 9.9 million of them shared. Here immunoSEQ multiplex PCR was the method, and the copy in TCRdb shows in-frame clones only, minus some. V and J calls and clone size are as listed in that table; D and trimming were resolved from the DNA. The sample shows over 100,000 clones, roughly 83% of them seen only once. Sequences were obtained from PBMCs. This receptor was obtained from a woman under 30 in good health and CMV-seropositive. The V and J genes are TRBV7-8 and TRBJ2-7; 8 nucleotides match TRBD1. The CDR3 sequence: CASGSGTGLYEQYF. As DNA, the CDR3 is TGTGCCAGCGGGTCCGGGACAGGCCTCTACGAGCAGTACTTC. The whole variable domain, remainder taken from reference TRBV7-8 and TRBJ2-7, is GAGVSQSPRYKVAKRGQDVALRCDPISGHVSLFWYQQALGQGPEFLTYFQNEAQLDKSGLPSDRFFAERPEGSVSTLKIQRTQQEDSAVYLCASGSGTGLYEQYFGPGTRLTVT.